Below, one T cell receptor beta chain is given with its context. The antigen remains unidentified. Cultured CD4+ T cell DNA was sequenced using the Oncomine TCR Beta short-read assay. Once CD4+ T cells had been cultured, genomic DNA was extracted from them. MiXCR was run by TCRdb on the PCR reads, yielding one entry per CDR3 protein. The table shows about 18,000 distinct CDR3 sequences, with roughly 60% occurring only once. This record belongs to a study of vaccination and CD4 T cells after COVID-19. Study-wide results and caveats: Post-vaccination, and not before, a median approximately 86% of reactive clones appeared in convalescent patients.

Per the germline V gene, CDR1 is LNHNV and CDR2 is YYDKDF (reference sequence). The CDR3 runs to 15 residues. The V and J ends lost 0 bases and 7 bases respectively, with 15 bases between them. Treatment specified: roughly nine-day PBMC culture with coronavirus spike peptide pools or control peptides (ViraFEST assay). Replacement of half the medium with fresh IL-2 medium took place on days 3 and 7. This sequence joins TRBV15 and TRBJ1-2, with TRBD1 as a possible D gene (6 bases). Source: CD4+ T cells from blood, cultured in vitro, taken after SARS-CoV-2 vaccination. The receptor's source is a human donor who had recovered from COVID-19. CDR3 region: CATSRDGNRVGGYTF. The CDR3 nucleotides are TGTGCCACCAGCAGAGATGGTAACAGGGTTGGTGGCTACACCTTC.